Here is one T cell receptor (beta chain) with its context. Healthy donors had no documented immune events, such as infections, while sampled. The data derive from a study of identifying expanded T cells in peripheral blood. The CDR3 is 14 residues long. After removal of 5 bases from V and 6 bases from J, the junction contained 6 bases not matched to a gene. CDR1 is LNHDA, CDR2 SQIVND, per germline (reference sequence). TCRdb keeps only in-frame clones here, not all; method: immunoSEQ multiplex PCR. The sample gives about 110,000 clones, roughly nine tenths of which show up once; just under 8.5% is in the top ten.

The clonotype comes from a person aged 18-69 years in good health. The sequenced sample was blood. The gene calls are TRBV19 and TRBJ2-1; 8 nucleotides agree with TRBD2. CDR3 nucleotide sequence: TGTGCCAGTAGTTACGGACTAGCTTCCAATGAGCAGTTCTTC. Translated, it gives CASSYGLASNEQFF.